A selection of T cell receptor beta chains follows, all from one sample in a study of blood T cell repertoires in COVID-19. Profiled with immunoSEQ multiplex PCR; TCRdb holds only in-frame clones, not every one. This table has approximately 230,000 clones, 86% appearing once. The sample comprised peripheral blood. The receptors were gathered from a man aged 30 to 45 who had recovered from COVID-19. Both conserved end residues are part of each CDR3. D genes are given only for firm matches. Size tells how often a clone was seen (once, few, many) or the class of an expanded clone, and some rows leave it out.

j_call clone_size d_call v_call cdr3_aa
TRBJ2-7 few TRBD2 TRBV6-2/TRBV6-3 CASSGTSAIDEQYF
TRBJ1-1 - - TRBV9 CASSAYRSSTEAFF
TRBJ1-1 - TRBD1 TRBV5-1 CASSLRTGKSTEAFF
TRBJ2-3 - TRBD2 TRBV7-2 CASSRTSGGTDTQYF
TRBJ2-7 - - TRBV6-5 CATGVSFYYEQYF
TRBJ1-2 - TRBD1 TRBV6-5 CASSLEGGARDGYTF
TRBJ2-6 - - TRBV27 CASSLPLTGHPYSGANVLTF
TRBJ1-4 - - TRBV7-6 CASSTTGTLNEKLFF
TRBJ2-5 few - TRBV5-6 CASSLQETQYF
TRBJ2-1 - TRBD2 TRBV12-5 CASGNDLAGNINEQFF
TRBJ1-1 - TRBD1 TRBV6-5 CASSYQGTANTEAFF
TRBJ2-3 - TRBD1 TRBV2 CASSVRGRTDTQYF
TRBJ1-2 - - TRBV7-8 CASSVSVLSTNYGYTF
TRBJ1-5 - - TRBV6-5 CASSYATGLQPQHF
TRBJ1-2 - - TRBV20-1 CSVSVNYGYTF
TRBJ1-5 - TRBD1 TRBV3-1/TRBV3-2 CASSQAPGQGDQPQHF
TRBJ2-1 once TRBD2 TRBV10-1 CASSARLAGGPVLTYNEQFF
TRBJ2-5 - - TRBV19 CASSSSGSQYF
TRBJ1-2 - TRBD1 TRBV5-6 CASKGTGASNYGYTF
TRBJ1-2 once - TRBV6-6 CASSSQVAGYTF
TRBJ1-3 - TRBD1 TRBV4-1 CASSQGALGGNTIYF
TRBJ2-3 - TRBD2 TRBV9 CASSASSGGSFTDTQYF
TRBJ1-1 few - TRBV7-7 CASSLAWSFSGTEAFF
TRBJ2-1 - TRBD2 TRBV19 CPSSIRGGGAGMDEQFF
TRBJ1-1 - TRBD1 TRBV4-1 CASRQERGQGNTEAFF
TRBJ2-2 - TRBD2 TRBV7-9 CASSSPGGSGELFF
TRBJ2-5 - TRBD1 TRBV5-8 CASALTGGEQETQYF
TRBJ1-4 - - TRBV5-1 CASSLWGPSTNEKLFF
TRBJ1-4 once - TRBV6-1 CASSEATQPGRRGKLFF
TRBJ2-5 few - TRBV19 CASSIWGGARETQYF
TRBJ1-4 - TRBD1 TRBV4-3 CASSRHDLRGQGGEKLFF
TRBJ2-3 - TRBD1 TRBV11-2 CASSLWTGLTDTQYF
TRBJ1-1 - - TRBV5-1 CASSLELGAVTEAFF
TRBJ2-7 once TRBD1 TRBV5-1 CASSLSDRGNYEQYF
TRBJ2-7 - TRBD1 TRBV24-1 CAIRDSSYEQYF
TRBJ1-2 - TRBD1 TRBV6-6 CASSYATGSGGYTF
TRBJ1-2 - TRBD1 TRBV29-1 CSVGDRARVLYGYTF
TRBJ2-2 - - TRBV5-4 CASSPLAGELFF
TRBJ1-2 - - TRBV29-1 CSAARAYSNYGYTF
TRBJ1-5 - TRBD1 TRBV19 CASGDSNSNQPQHF
TRBJ2-1 - - TRBV11-2 CASSLGGHYNEQFF
TRBJ1-3 few - TRBV5-4 CASSLWASPGNTIYF
TRBJ2-7 - TRBD2 TRBV4-2 CASSQTSGGYEQYF
TRBJ2-7 - TRBD2 TRBV6-1 CASSGYQGLGGYEQYF
TRBJ2-7 - TRBD1 TRBV5-5 CASSLGTGESYEQYF
TRBJ2-3 - TRBD1 TRBV9 CASSVAGQGADTQYF
TRBJ1-1 - TRBD1 TRBV19 CASVLTGEAFF
TRBJ1-1 - - TRBV4-3 CASSLNIYTEAFF